This paragraph covers one T cell receptor (beta chain) sequence. Its antigen is not yet known. Base qualities are not at hand, and no much larger clone is one base apart. CDR1 and CDR2 are drawn from the germline V gene: KGHSH, LQKENI. Trimmed from V: 2 bases; trimmed from J: 10 bases; junction bases lacking a gene match: 8. Including the terminal cysteine and phenylalanine, the CDR3 comprises 15 residues. Here the CDR3 DNA is all that survives: 45 bases in frame from base 1. TCRbeta CDR3 regions were amplified from genomic DNA by means of the immunoSEQ Assay, a bias-controlled multiplex PCR. In the source study's methods: Within the assay, amplification of reference gene primers was used to estimate how many nucleated cells each sample contained. To quantify the absolute abundance of each unique TCRbeta CDR3 rearrangement, sequence reads were collapsed and filtered. For each sample, productive Simpson clonality was calculated as the square root of Simpson's diversity index across productive rearrangements. In its TCRdb copy, this immuneACCESS table keeps in-frame sequences only and misses some clones. Where compared with another copy, unresolved V genes explain less than half of these, and the others have no known cause. That table is the source of V, J and clone size, and D and trimming were worked out from the DNA. This sample lists roughly 100,000 clones; 85% were detected once. The biggest ten clones account for 1.5% to 2% of the sample.

The data derive from a study of blood T cell repertoires in COVID-19 (dated by TCRdb to about 2020). Concerning the study at large: The collaborator samples originated in the United States, Italy and Spain and spanned the acute and convalescent phases of COVID-19. The material from the prospective study consisted of cDNA or gDNA derived from T cells, B-cell-depleted T cells, or PBMCs. Where available, HLA class I and class II types were obtained from metadata supplied by the sample provider rather than from assay-based typing. A de-identified subject ID, COVID-19 status, age in years and sex were almost always included in the sample metadata. Subjects who had been exposed to COVID-19, were actively infected with it, or had recovered from it provided the deeply sampled blood TCRbeta repertoires that made up the dataset. Samples were obtained from the ongoing ImmuneRACE study (first 160 participants) and from over 1,000 subjects provided by 6 global collaborators. The repertoires were made available in a free public database intended to serve as a resource for research on the immune response to SARS-CoV-2. Here is what the overall study found, with its caveats: Clinical and demographic metadata were provided uncurated, with the amount varying by source and participant.

The collaborating institutions used their own protocols to collect whole blood in K2EDTA tubes. For TCRbeta analysis, collaborators shipped samples as frozen whole blood, isolated PBMCs, or DNA extracted from either of those sample types. The sample consisted of peripheral blood. The chain links TRBV18 with TRBJ1-6; TRBD1 fits 7 bases in the junction. This TCR derives from a woman between 65 and 79 years old with active or convalescent COVID-19. CDR3 reads: CASSPVQGKDSPLHF. In nucleotide form, the sequence is TGTGCCAGCTCACCAGTACAGGGGAAGGACTCACCCCTCCACTTT.